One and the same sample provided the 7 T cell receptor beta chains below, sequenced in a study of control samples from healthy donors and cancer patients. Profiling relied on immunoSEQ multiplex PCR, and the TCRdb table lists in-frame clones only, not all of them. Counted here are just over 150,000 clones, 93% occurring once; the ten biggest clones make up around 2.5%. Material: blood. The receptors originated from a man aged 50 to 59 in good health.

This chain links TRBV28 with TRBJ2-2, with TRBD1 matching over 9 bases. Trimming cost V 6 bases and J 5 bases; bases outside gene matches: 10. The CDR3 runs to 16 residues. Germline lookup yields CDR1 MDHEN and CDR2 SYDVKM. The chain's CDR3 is CASRRGTGRRTGELFF. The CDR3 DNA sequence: TGTGCCAGCAGGCGAGGGACAGGGAGAAGAACCGGGGAGCTGTTTTTT.

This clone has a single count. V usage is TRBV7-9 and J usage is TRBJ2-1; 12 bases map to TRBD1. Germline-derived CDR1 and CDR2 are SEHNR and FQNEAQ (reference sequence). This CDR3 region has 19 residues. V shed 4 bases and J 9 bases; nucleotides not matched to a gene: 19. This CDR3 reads CASSSDFKGTGGGRGEQFF. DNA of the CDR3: TGTGCCAGCAGCTCGGATTTTAAAGGGACAGGGGGCGGTAGGGGTGAGCAGTTCTTC.

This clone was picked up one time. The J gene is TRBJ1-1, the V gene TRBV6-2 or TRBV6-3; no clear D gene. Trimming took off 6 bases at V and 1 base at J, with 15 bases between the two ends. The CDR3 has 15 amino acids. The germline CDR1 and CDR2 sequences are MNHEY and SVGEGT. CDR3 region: CASSQVGWGNTEAFF. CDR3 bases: TGTGCCAGCAGCCAGGTAGGCTGGGGGAACACTGAAGCTTTCTTT.

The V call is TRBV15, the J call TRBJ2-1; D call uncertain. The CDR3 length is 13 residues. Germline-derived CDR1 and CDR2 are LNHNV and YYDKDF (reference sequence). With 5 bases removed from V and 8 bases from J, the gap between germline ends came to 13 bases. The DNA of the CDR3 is TGTGCCACCAGCGGGGTTTCACTACATGAGCAGTTCTTC. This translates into CATSGVSLHEQFF.

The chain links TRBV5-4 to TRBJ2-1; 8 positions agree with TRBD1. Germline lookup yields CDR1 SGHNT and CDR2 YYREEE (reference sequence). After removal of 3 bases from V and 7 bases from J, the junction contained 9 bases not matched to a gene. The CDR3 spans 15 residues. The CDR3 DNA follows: TGTGCCAGCAGCTCACAGGACAGGGTAGAGAATGAGCAGTTCTTC. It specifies CASSSQDRVENEQFF.

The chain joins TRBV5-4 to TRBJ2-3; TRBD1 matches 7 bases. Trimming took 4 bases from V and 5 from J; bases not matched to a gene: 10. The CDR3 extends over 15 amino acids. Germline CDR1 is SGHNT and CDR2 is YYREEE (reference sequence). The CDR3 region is CASSRPQGSGDTQYF. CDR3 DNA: TGTGCCAGCAGCCGCCCACAGGGGAGTGGAGATACGCAGTATTTT.

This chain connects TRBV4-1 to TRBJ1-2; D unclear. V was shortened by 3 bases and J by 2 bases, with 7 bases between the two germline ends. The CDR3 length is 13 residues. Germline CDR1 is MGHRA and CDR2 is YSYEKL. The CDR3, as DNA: TGCGCCAGCAGCCAGGCGAGGAACTATGGCTACACCTTC. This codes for CASSQARNYGYTF.